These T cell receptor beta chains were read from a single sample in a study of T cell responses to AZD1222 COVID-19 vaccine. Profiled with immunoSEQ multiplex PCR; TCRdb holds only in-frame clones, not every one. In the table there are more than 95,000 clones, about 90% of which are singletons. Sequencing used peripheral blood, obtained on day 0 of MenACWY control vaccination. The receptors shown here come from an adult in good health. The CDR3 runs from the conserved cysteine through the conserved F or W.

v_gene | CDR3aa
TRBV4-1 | CASSHLNEQFF
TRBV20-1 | CSASNSGGARETQYF
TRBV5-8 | CASSRIWPQHF
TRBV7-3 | CASGETGVPSYEQYF
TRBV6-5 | CASKTDRGNEKLFF
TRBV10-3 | CAISPSGTGVQPQHF
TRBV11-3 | CASSPGTSGGYEQYF
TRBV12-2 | CASRLGSGNQPQHF
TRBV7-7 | CASSLIGPQETQYF
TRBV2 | CASSYGLAGINEQYF
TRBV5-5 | CASSWGTVSTDTQYF
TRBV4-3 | CASSQDASGYSNQPQHF
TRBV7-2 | CASTLMGGADYGYTF
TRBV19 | CASTYSSTSGVTDTQYF
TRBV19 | CASSPGTGTGELFF
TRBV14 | CASSQDRGTLGGHEQFF
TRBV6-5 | CASKAGVGYEQYF
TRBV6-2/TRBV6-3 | CASSSGQGNGQPQHF
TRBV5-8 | CASSLTSWETQYF
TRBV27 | CASTRKYQETQYF
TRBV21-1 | CASSKEVGTTDEKLFF
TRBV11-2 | CASSFRGASTDTQYF